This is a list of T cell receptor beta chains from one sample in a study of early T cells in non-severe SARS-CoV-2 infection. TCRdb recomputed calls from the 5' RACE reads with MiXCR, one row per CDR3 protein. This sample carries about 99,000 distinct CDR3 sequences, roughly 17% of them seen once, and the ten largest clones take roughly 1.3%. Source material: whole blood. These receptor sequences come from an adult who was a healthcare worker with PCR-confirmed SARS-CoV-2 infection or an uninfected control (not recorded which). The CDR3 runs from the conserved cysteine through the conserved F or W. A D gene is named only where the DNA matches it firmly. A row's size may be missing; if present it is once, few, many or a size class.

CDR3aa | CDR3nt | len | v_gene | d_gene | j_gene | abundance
CASSLTRVPVTQYF | TGTGCCAGCAGTCTTACCCGGGTCCCCGTGACCCAGTACTTC | 14 | TRBV28 | . | TRBJ2-5 | .
CASRGRGQETQYF | TGTGCCAGCAGAGGGAGGGGACAAGAGACCCAGTACTTC | 13 | TRBV28 | TRBD2 | TRBJ2-5 | .
CASSPGQMNTEAFF | TGTGCCAGCAGTCCGGGACAGATGAACACTGAAGCTTTCTTT | 14 | TRBV27 | TRBD1 | TRBJ1-1 | many
CASSLPSSPRGANVLTF | TGTGCCAGCAGTTTACCCAGCAGCCCTAGAGGGGCCAACGTCCTGACTTTC | 17 | TRBV12-3/TRBV12-4 | . | TRBJ2-6 | few
CASSSTHEQFF | TGTGCCAGCAGTTCAACCCATGAGCAGTTCTTC | 11 | TRBV28 | . | TRBJ2-1 | medium-sized
CSASRLQGQSYEQYF | TGCAGTGCTTCTCGCTTACAGGGGCAGTCCTACGAGCAGTATTTC | 15 | TRBV20-1 | TRBD1 | TRBJ2-7 | .
CASSLDRVGGNEQFF | TGTGCCAGCAGCCTTGACAGGGTCGGGGGCAATGAGCAGTTCTTC | 15 | TRBV7-6 | . | TRBJ2-1 | many
CASNPSQGRHEQYF | TGTGCCAGCAATCCATCACAGGGGAGGCACGAGCAGTACTTC | 14 | TRBV2 | . | TRBJ2-7 | few
CASSFRLHTDTQYF | TGTGCCAGCAGCTTTCGTCTTCACACAGATACGCAGTATTTT | 14 | TRBV11-2 | . | TRBJ2-3 | .
CSAATSGNTGELFF | TGCAGTGCTGCGACTAGCGGGAACACCGGGGAGCTGTTTTTT | 14 | TRBV20-1 | TRBD2 | TRBJ2-2 | many
CSAREGNDQPQHF | TGCAGTGCGAGAGAGGGGAACGATCAGCCCCAGCATTTT | 13 | TRBV20-1 | . | TRBJ1-5 | .
CASSQGLAGINEQFF | TGCGCCAGCAGCCAGGGACTAGCGGGGATCAATGAGCAGTTCTTC | 15 | TRBV5-1 | TRBD2 | TRBJ2-1 | few
CATSDAEAGDTDTQYF | TGTGCCACCAGTGACGCCGAGGCGGGAGATACAGATACGCAGTATTTT | 16 | TRBV24-1 | TRBD2 | TRBJ2-3 | few
CASSVRETDTQYF | TGTGCCAGCAGTGTCAGGGAAACAGATACGCAGTATTTT | 13 | TRBV6-5 | . | TRBJ2-3 | many
CSAGGVVLREAFF | TGCAGCGCCGGAGGGGTGGTATTACGGGAAGCTTTCTTT | 13 | TRBV29-1 | . | TRBJ1-1 | .
CSARTSGTSDTEAFF | TGCAGTGCTAGAACCTCCGGGACTTCGGACACTGAAGCTTTCTTT | 15 | TRBV20-1 | . | TRBJ1-1 | .
CASSDITGTFEQYF | TGTGCCAGCAGTGACATAACCGGGACGTTCGAGCAGTACTTC | 14 | TRBV27 | . | TRBJ2-7 | few
CASSPQGLADQETQYF | TGTGCCAGCAGCCCTCAAGGACTAGCGGACCAAGAGACCCAGTACTTC | 16 | TRBV27 | TRBD2 | TRBJ2-5 | few
CASSYHGAGTEAFF | TGCGCCAGCAGCTACCACGGGGCGGGCACTGAAGCTTTCTTT | 14 | TRBV5-1 | . | TRBJ1-1 | .
CASSSWTGGSGANVLTF | TGTGCCAGCAGCTCCTGGACAGGGGGCTCTGGGGCCAACGTCCTGACTTTC | 17 | TRBV5-5 | TRBD1 | TRBJ2-6 | .
CASRTGSSGNTIYF | TGTGCCAGCCGTACCGGGAGCTCTGGAAACACCATATATTTT | 14 | TRBV27 | . | TRBJ1-3 | few
CSVSVPEINTGELFF | TGCAGCGTTTCTGTGCCGGAAATAAACACCGGGGAGCTGTTTTTT | 15 | TRBV29-1 | . | TRBJ2-2 | many
CSARDGRGADTQYF | TGCAGTGCTAGAGATGGACGGGGCGCAGATACGCAGTATTTT | 14 | TRBV20-1 | . | TRBJ2-3 | .
CASSFNTGSFADTQYF | TGTGCCAGCAGCTTTAACACAGGGTCATTCGCAGATACGCAGTATTTT | 16 | TRBV11-3 | . | TRBJ2-3 | .
CSAGSSYEQYF | TGCAGCGCTGGGAGCTCCTACGAGCAGTACTTC | 11 | TRBV29-1 | . | TRBJ2-7 | few
CASSQDLLFPNTQYF | TGTGCCAGCAGCCAAGATCTTCTATTTCCTAATACGCAGTATTTT | 15 | TRBV14 | . | TRBJ2-3 | .
CASSPQEWAENTEAFF | TGTGCCAGCTCACCCCAGGAGTGGGCGGAGAACACTGAAGCTTTCTTT | 16 | TRBV18 | . | TRBJ1-1 | few
CASRGLEGRTDTQYF | TGTGCCAGCCGGGGACTGGAGGGAAGGACAGATACGCAGTATTTT | 15 | TRBV5-6 | . | TRBJ2-3 | few
CASSKLAGTISYNEQFF | TGTGCCAGCAGTAAACTAGCGGGGACTATCTCCTACAATGAGCAGTTCTTC | 17 | TRBV7-9 | TRBD2 | TRBJ2-1 | few
CASSQDPGESGELFF | TGTGCCAGCAGCCAAGATCCGGGAGAAAGCGGGGAGCTGTTTTTT | 15 | TRBV3-1 | . | TRBJ2-2 | .
CASLNSAGQGSGNTIYF | TGTGCCAGCCTTAACTCCGCGGGACAGGGCTCTGGAAACACCATATATTTT | 17 | TRBV6-1 | TRBD1 | TRBJ1-3 | .
CASSVIGNTGELFF | TGTGCCAGCAGCGTGATAGGGAACACCGGGGAGCTGTTTTTT | 14 | TRBV7-9 | . | TRBJ2-2 | .
CASRAAGEMEKLFF | TGTGCCAGCAGGGCCGCAGGGGAGATGGAAAAACTGTTTTTT | 14 | TRBV27 | . | TRBJ1-4 | .
CASTSSFRFNTEAFF | TGTGCCAGCACCTCTTCCTTCAGATTTAACACTGAAGCTTTCTTT | 15 | TRBV28 | . | TRBJ1-1 | few
CATRDRETDTQYF | TGTGCCACCCGGGACAGGGAAACAGATACGCAGTATTTT | 13 | TRBV27 | TRBD1 | TRBJ2-3 | .
CSARVGTSGRAGDTQYF | TGCAGTGCTAGAGTTGGGACTAGCGGGAGGGCCGGGGATACGCAGTATTTT | 17 | TRBV20-1 | TRBD2 | TRBJ2-3 | many
CASSLTRLNYGYTF | TGTGCCAGCAGCTTGACGCGGCTTAACTATGGCTACACCTTC | 14 | TRBV11-2 | . | TRBJ1-2 | many
CSASDRKLTDTQYF | TGCAGTGCTAGTGATAGGAAACTCACAGATACGCAGTATTTT | 14 | TRBV20-1 | . | TRBJ2-3 | few
CASSERGAYNEQFF | TGTGCCAGCAGTGAACGAGGAGCGTACAATGAGCAGTTCTTC | 14 | TRBV2 | . | TRBJ2-1 | few
CASSLFGSGGLYNEQFF | TGTGCCAGCAGTTTGTTCGGTAGCGGGGGATTGTACAATGAGCAGTTCTTC | 17 | TRBV27 | TRBD2 | TRBJ2-1 | .
CAISGKSNDEQFF | TGTGCCATCAGCGGGAAAAGCAACGATGAGCAGTTCTTC | 13 | TRBV10-3 | . | TRBJ2-1 | many
CSARGDTLNTEAFF | TGCAGTGCTAGGGGGGACACCCTGAACACTGAAGCTTTCTTT | 14 | TRBV20-1 | . | TRBJ1-1 | few
CASRGQGNTGELFF | TGTGCCAGCAGAGGACAGGGGAACACCGGGGAGCTGTTTTTT | 14 | TRBV12-3/TRBV12-4 | TRBD1 | TRBJ2-2 | few
CASASGRSGGELFF | TGTGCCAGCGCTAGCGGGAGATCAGGCGGGGAGCTGTTTTTT | 14 | TRBV7-6 | TRBD2 | TRBJ2-2 | few
CASSPTPGPLIADTQYF | TGTGCCAGCAGCCCGACCCCCGGGCCCCTGATCGCAGATACGCAGTATTTT | 17 | TRBV7-6 | . | TRBJ2-3 | .
CATSDLRGGETQETQYF | TGTGCCACCAGTGATTTACGAGGGGGCGAAACACAAGAGACCCAGTACTTC | 17 | TRBV24-1 | TRBD1 | TRBJ2-5 | .